The next 9 T cell receptor beta chains were all read from a single sample in a study of CD8 T cells in Susac syndrome. cDNA came from around 0.5 to 1 ug RNA primed by random hexamers. MiXCR was run by TCRdb on the immunoSEQ multiplex PCR reads, yielding one entry per CDR3 protein. The sample shows fewer than 140,000 distinct CDR3 sequences, roughly 95% of them seen only once. Specimen: CD8+ T cells from PBMCs. These receptors came from a human donor with Susac syndrome.

The chain has TRBV5-1 and TRBJ2-7; 8 nucleotides match TRBD2. Germline CDR1 and CDR2: SGHRS and YFSETQ. The V gene end was trimmed by 0 bases and the J gene end by 3 bases; junction bases not matched to a gene: 2. CDR3 size: 14 residues. The CDR3 here is CASSLASGGYEQYF. In DNA form, the CDR3 reads TGCGCCAGCAGCTTGGCGAGCGGGGGCTACGAGCAGTACTTC.

Here the CDR3 reads CASSQHENTEAFF. In DNA, the CDR3 is TGCGCCAGCAGCCAGCATGAGAACACTGAAGCTTTCTTT. The chain is built from TRBV4-1 and TRBJ1-1; no firm D call. The CDR3 is 13 amino acids. V shed 3 bases and J shed 1 base, with 6 bases lying between them. CDR1 and CDR2 (germline): MGHRA, YSYEKL.

This clonotype appeared once. The chain employs TRBV6-6 and TRBJ2-7; D gene uncertain. This CDR3 has 13 amino acids. V was shortened by 5 bases and J by 1 base, with 9 bases between the two germline ends. Germline-derived CDR1 and CDR2 are MNHNY and SVGAGI (reference sequence). The CDR3 protein is CASSHQESYEQYF. As DNA, the CDR3 is TGTGCCAGCAGTCACCAGGAATCCTACGAGCAGTACTTC.

The chain recombines TRBV12-3 or TRBV12-4 with TRBJ2-2, with a possible D match to TRBD2 (5 bases). V lost 5 bases to trimming and J lost 5 bases, with 18 bases between them. CDR3 length: 16 amino acids. CDR3 region: CASSPPSSGWTGELFF. CDR3 DNA: TGTGCCAGCAGTCCCCCTTCCAGCGGTTGGACCGGGGAGCTGTTTTTT.

J is TRBJ2-2 and V is TRBV14; tentative D call: TRBD2 (7 bases). The CDR3 runs 17 residues. CDR1 is SGHDN, CDR2 FVKESK, per germline. V lost 3 bases to trimming and J lost 2 bases, with 16 bases between them. DNA for the CDR3: TGTGCCAGCAGCCAGGGGGGGCAAGAAACCAACACCGGGGAGCTGTTTTTT. Its translation is CASSQGGQETNTGELFF.

This chain uses TRBV9 with TRBJ2-5; 9 bases match TRBD2. The CDR3 has 14 residues. Germline-derived CDR1 and CDR2 are SGDLS and YYNGEE. Trimming took 7 bases from V and 4 from J; bases not matched to a gene: 8. CDR3 amino acids: CASDPGGGGETQYF. For the CDR3, the DNA is TGTGCCAGCGACCCAGGCGGGGGGGGAGAGACCCAGTACTTC.

The chain uses TRBV9 and TRBJ2-1; either TRBD1 or TRBD2 may fit D (7 bases each). V was shortened by 4 bases and J by 6 bases, with 14 bases between the two germline ends. CDR3 size: 14 residues. Per the germline V gene, CDR1 is SGDLS and CDR2 is YYNGEE. As DNA, the CDR3 is TGTGCCAGCAGCCCAGGGGGAGGGAGCAATGAGCAGTTCTTC. The encoded protein is CASSPGGGSNEQFF. The full variable domain, in which reference TRBV9 and TRBJ2-1 provide the parts outside the CDR3, is DSGVTQTPKHLITATGQRVTLRCSPRSGDLSVYWYQQSLDQGLQFLIQYYNGEERAKGNILERFSAQQFPDLHSELNLSSLELGDSALYFCASSPGGGSNEQFFGPGTRLTVL.

This clonotype came up once. CDR3 sequence reads: CASSLAAKHNEQFF. The CDR3 coding sequence is TGTGCCAGCAGTTTAGCAGCAAAGCACAATGAGCAGTTCTTC. The V and J genes are TRBV27 and TRBJ2-1; D is unresolved. This CDR3 is 14 amino acids long. Trimming removed 2 bases at V and 5 bases at J, with 10 bases between. Germline CDR1 MNHEY, CDR2 SMNVEV (reference sequence).

The V and J genes are TRBV7-3 and TRBJ1-1; 9 bases match TRBD1. J gave up 0 bases and V 3 bases, and 5 bases lay outside the gene matches. CDR3 length: 16 residues. The germline CDR1 and CDR2 sequences are SGHTA and FQGTGA. The DNA of the CDR3 is TGTGCCAGCAGCTTGGGGACAGGGAGCGTGAACACTGAAGCTTTCTTT. As protein: CASSLGTGSVNTEAFF.